This TCR beta chain was observed in a study of T-cell memory formation after mild COVID-19. This clonotype was recorded many times. TCRdb re-called the 5' RACE reads through MiXCR, storing one row per CDR3 protein. This table holds around 340,000 distinct CDR3 sequences, 15% to 20% found once. Germline CDR1 and CDR2: SGHRS and YFSETQ. This CDR3 region has 14 residues. V lost 4 bases to trimming and J lost 4 bases, with 15 bases between them. The sequencing sample was made of PBMCs or a T cell subset sorted from them (not recorded which). The chain recombines TRBV5-1 with TRBJ2-7, with D possibly being TRBD2 (6 bases). The receptor was isolated from a man between 18 and 29 years old who had mild COVID-19 (a few samples of this study predate the infection). Cell type and time point are not known. The CDR3 here is CASSGPGVKYEQYF. The CDR3, as DNA: TGCGCCAGCAGCGGGCCGGGGGTTAAGTACGAGCAGTACTTC.